This T cell receptor (beta chain) emerged from a study of CD8+ T cells in alopecia areata. General study findings and limits: A large proportion of expanded lesional clones were detected persisting in scalp and blood during tofacitinib. Since there was just one nonresponder, nobody can yet say how baseline CD8+ expansion ties to response. Tofacitinib significantly decreased scalp clonality and expanded CD8+ clones among top 100.

Details on this clone: Its antigen remains unknown.

The CDR3 consists of 17 residues. Trimming cost V 5 bases and J 5 bases; bases outside gene matches: 9. The germline V gene has CDR1 MNHEY and CDR2 SMNVEV (reference sequence). TCR sequencing used cDNA made by reverse transcription of extracted RNA. The method was immunoSEQ multiplex PCR; TCRdb's version includes in-frame clones alone and lacks a portion of them. The sample has around 200,000 clones; roughly three fifths are singletons. Treatment given: oral pan-JAK inhibitor, 5-10 mg twice daily. Researchers gathered lesional scalp punch biopsies and peripheral blood from patients with alopecia areata.

This TCR came from a human donor with alopecia areata. The source was CD8+ T cells sorted from blood, collected at week 24, from a patient treated with tofacitinib. The chain links TRBV27 to TRBJ2-7; TRBD2 agrees at 16 bases. The CDR3 DNA is TGTGCCAGCAGTCCGGGGACTAGCGGGGGGGCAGTTAACGAGCAGTACTTC. It is translated as CASSPGTSGGAVNEQYF.